Below, one TCR beta chain is given with its context. The target of this receptor is not known. No base quality information exists; no much larger clone differs at one position. The data originate from a study of T cell responses to AZD1222 COVID-19 vaccine (dated by TCRdb to about 2021). Describing the broader study: TCR sequencing was performed for about 250 trial participants, of whom roughly 200 were given two doses of AZD1222 and around 25 were given two doses of MenACWY control vaccine. Trial participants were enrolled into age subgroups of 18-55, 56-69 and 70-plus years, which contained around 150, 29 and 61 TCR-sequenced participants, respectively.

The time point tag for this specimen amounts to: baseline before first vaccination. The treatment or condition label of this sample denotes: meningococcal conjugate vaccine given as trial control. Vaccinee samples came from UK trials COV001 and COV002, including a single-blind randomized controlled phase 2/3 trial of AZD1222 (ChAdOx1 nCoV-19) in healthy adults. For TCRbeta chain sequencing, PBMC samples from trial participants were taken at day 0 and at day 28 after the second dose. The CDR3 runs 16 residues from the cysteine to the phenylalanine. Kept here is only the CDR3 DNA, which spans 48 bases and is read in frame from base 1. Clipping removes 0 bases from V and 9 bases from J, with 12 as the unmatched junction base count. The paper's findings and limits, for the study overall: In the small 56-69-year group, the increase in depth fell short of significance, most likely because of low power. CD4 TCRs associated with the vaccine covered the entire spike protein, and the dominant responses were in regions 160-218 and 743-854. No day 14 peak-response samples were available, so repertoires were characterized only after the peak T cell response. Participants were mostly white British, with more females than males. The authors suggested clonal diversity may have been underestimated. After two AZD1222 doses, both the breadth and the depth of spike-specific TCRs were significantly higher than at day 0 and than in MenACWY recipients. Reportedly, close to half of the unique spike-specific TCRs recognized epitopes lying outside the regions that are mutated in the B.1.351 and B.1.1.7 variants. Conclusions about previously exposed vaccinees are limited, since just 6 or 7 AZD1222 recipients were seropositive for SARS-CoV-2 at baseline.

The CDR3 regions of human TCRbeta chains were analyzed by immunosequencing. The original methods were these. Repertoire TCRs were checked for matches against a reference library of SARS-CoV-2-specific TCRs that had been generated using the MIRA antigen-specificity platform. Breadth was defined as the fraction of unique TCRs that were SARS-CoV-2-associated. Depth was defined as the fraction of total T cells that were SARS-CoV-2-associated. Each spike-specific TCR was assigned to its reactive spike region and to a CD4 or CD8 class using the MIRA data. Log10-transformed breadth and depth values were compared by one-way ANOVA with Sidak's multiple comparisons tests. The source is immuneACCESS, and TCRdb retained only in-frame sequences with V and J called. Part of the clones is not carried over; for the studies checked, unresolved V genes explain less than half of this, and the remainder is unexplained. The DNA gave D and trimming, while V, J and clone size come from that table. The sample has about 100,000 clones on record, more than 70% of them singletons. Of the sample, around 3.8% is held by the ten largest clones.

This receptor was identified in an adult in good health. Recombination joined TRBV5-3 with TRBJ2-7; 10 middle bases align to TRBD2. TRBV5-3 is classed as an ORF, of uncertain function. The sequencing here drew on peripheral blood, taken on day 0 of MenACWY control vaccination. The DNA sequence is as follows: TGTGCCAGAAGCTTGGGTACACTAGCGGGAAGGGGCGCGCAGTACTTC. Its protein is CARSLGTLAGRGAQYF.